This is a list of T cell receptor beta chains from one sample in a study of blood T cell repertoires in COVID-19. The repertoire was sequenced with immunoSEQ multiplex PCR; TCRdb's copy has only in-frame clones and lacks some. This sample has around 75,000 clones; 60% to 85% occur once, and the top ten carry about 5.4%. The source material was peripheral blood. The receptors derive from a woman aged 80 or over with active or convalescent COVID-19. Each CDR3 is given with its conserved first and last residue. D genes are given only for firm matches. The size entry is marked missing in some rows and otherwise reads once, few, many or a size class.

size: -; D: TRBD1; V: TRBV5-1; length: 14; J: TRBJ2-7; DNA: TGCGCCAGCAGGGGGACAGGCCACTACTACGAGCAGTACTTC; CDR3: CASRGTGHYYEQYF
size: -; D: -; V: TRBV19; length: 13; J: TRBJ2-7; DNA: TGTGCCAGTAGGATGGACAGCTCCTACGAGCAGTACTTC; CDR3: CASRMDSSYEQYF
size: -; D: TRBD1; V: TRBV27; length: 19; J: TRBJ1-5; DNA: TGTGCCAGCAGAAAAAACAGGGGAACAGGACAGGGAGGGAATCAGCCCCAGCATTTT; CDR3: CASRKNRGTGQGGNQPQHF
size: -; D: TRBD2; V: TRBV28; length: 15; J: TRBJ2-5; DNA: TGTGCCAGCAGTTTGGGACTAGCGGTACAAGAGACCCAGTACTTC; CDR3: CASSLGLAVQETQYF
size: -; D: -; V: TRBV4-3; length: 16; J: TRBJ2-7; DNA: TGCGCCAGCAGCCAGGCATACGTGACGGAGAACTACGAGCAGTACTTC; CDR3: CASSQAYVTENYEQYF
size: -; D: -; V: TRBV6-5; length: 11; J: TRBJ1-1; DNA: TGTGCCAGCAGAATGGGGGGTGAAGCTTTCTTT; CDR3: CASRMGGEAFF
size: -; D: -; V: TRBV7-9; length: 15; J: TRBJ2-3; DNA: TGTGCCAGCAGTCACGGTTTCTATAGCACAGATACGCAGTATTTT; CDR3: CASSHGFYSTDTQYF
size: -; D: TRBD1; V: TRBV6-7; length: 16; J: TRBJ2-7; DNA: TGTGCCAGCAGTTACAAAGTTCACAGGGGATACGGAGAGCAGTACTTC; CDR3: CASSYKVHRGYGEQYF
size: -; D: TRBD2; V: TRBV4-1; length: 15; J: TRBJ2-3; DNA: TGCGCCAGCAGCCTTAGCGGGAAGAGCACAGATACGCAGTATTTT; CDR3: CASSLSGKSTDTQYF
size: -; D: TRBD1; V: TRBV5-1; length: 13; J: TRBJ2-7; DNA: TGCGCCAGCAGCCCCGAGACAGGGATCGAGCAGTACTTC; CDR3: CASSPETGIEQYF
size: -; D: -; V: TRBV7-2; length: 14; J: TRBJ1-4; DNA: TGTGCCAGCAGCTTAGGACTGTCGAATGAAAAACTGTTTTTT; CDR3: CASSLGLSNEKLFF
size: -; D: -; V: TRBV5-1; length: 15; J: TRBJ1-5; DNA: TGCGCCAGCAGCTCCACCGGCGGGGTCGGGCAGCCCCAGCATTTT; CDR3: CASSSTGGVGQPQHF
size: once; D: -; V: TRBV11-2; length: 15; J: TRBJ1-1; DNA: TGTGCCAGCAGCCGAATAACAGGACTGAACACTGAAGCTTTCTTT; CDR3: CASSRITGLNTEAFF
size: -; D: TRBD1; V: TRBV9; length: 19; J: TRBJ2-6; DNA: TGTGCCAGCAGTAACAACTTCCGGGACAGGGCGTCTGGGGCCAACGTCCTGACTTTC; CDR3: CASSNNFRDRASGANVLTF
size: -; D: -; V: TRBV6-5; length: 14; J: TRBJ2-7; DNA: TGTGCCAGCAGTTACTCGCCTAGCCAGTACGAGCAGTACTTC; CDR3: CASSYSPSQYEQYF
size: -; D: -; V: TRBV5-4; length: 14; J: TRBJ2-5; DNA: TGTGCCAGCAGCTTTAGGGACAACCAAGAGACCCAGTACTTC; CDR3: CASSFRDNQETQYF
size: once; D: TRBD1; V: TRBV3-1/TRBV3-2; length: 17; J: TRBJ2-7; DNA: TGTGCCAGCAGCCAAGGCCTCCCGGGACAGGGGTCCTACGAGCAGTACTTC; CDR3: CASSQGLPGQGSYEQYF
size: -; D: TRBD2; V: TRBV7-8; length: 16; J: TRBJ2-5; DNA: TGTGCCAGCAGCCCAACTCGGACTAGCGGGAGCCAGACCCAGTACTTC; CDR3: CASSPTRTSGSQTQYF
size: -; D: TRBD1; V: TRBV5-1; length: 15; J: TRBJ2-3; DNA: TGCGCCAGCAGCTTGGGGGACAGGGCCCCAGATACGCAGTATTTT; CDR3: CASSLGDRAPDTQYF
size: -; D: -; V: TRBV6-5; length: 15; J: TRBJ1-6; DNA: TGTGCCAGCAGTACCCCAGATCCCGGGGGTTCACCCCTCCACTTT; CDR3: CASSTPDPGGSPLHF
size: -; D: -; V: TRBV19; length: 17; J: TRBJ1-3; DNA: TGTGCCAGTAGCCTCCCAGGCGGGCCGAGCTCTGGAAACACCATATATTTT; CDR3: CASSLPGGPSSGNTIYF
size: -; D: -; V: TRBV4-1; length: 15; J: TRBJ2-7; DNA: TGCGCCAGCAGCCGAATTAGCGGAATACCCTACGAGCAGTACTTC; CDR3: CASSRISGIPYEQYF
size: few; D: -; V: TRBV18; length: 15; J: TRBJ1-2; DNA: TGTGCCAGCTCCCCCTCACTCTGGGCGGGCTATGGCTACACCTTC; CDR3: CASSPSLWAGYGYTF
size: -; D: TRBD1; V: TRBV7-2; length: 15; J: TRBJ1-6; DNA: TGTGCCAGCAGCTCAGGCTGGACAGGGGTATCACCCCTCCACTTT; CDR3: CASSSGWTGVSPLHF
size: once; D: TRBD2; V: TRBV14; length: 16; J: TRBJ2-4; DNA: TGTGCCAGCAGCCAAGGTTGGGGACTAGCGGGAAACATTCAGTACTTC; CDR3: CASSQGWGLAGNIQYF
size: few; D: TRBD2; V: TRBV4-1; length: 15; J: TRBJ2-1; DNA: TGCGCCAGCAGCCAAGGAGAGCGGGGGGATAATGAGCAGTTCTTC; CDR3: CASSQGERGDNEQFF
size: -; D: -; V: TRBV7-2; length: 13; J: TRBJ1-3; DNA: TGTGCCAGCAGACAGGGTGTTGGAAACACCATATATTTT; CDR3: CASRQGVGNTIYF
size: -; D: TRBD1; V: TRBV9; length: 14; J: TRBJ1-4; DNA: TGTGCCAGCAGCCCCAGGACAGGCGGGGAAAAACTGTTTTTT; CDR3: CASSPRTGGEKLFF
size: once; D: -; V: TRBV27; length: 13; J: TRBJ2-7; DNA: TGTGCCAGCAGTTTAGGACTCGGCTACGAGCAGTACTTC; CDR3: CASSLGLGYEQYF
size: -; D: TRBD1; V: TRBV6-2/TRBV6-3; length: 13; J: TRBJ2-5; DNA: TGTGCCAGCAGTGTACAGGGGGAAGAGACCCAGTACTTC; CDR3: CASSVQGEETQYF
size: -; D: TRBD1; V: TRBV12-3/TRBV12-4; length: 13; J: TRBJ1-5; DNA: TGTGCCAGCAGGAGACAGGGCGGTCAGCCCCAGCATTTT; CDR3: CASRRQGGQPQHF
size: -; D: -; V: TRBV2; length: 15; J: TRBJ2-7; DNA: TGTGCCAGCAGTGAAAGTAGCGTTGGCTCCTACGAGCAGTACTTC; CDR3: CASSESSVGSYEQYF
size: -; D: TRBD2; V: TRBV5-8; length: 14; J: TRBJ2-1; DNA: TGTGCCAGCAGCTTGTGGGACTACTACAATGAGCAGTTCTTC; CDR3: CASSLWDYYNEQFF
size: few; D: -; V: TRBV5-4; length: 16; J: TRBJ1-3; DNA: TGTGCCAGCAGCTTGTCGTCCCGGAGCTCTGGAAACACCATATATTTT; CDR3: CASSLSSRSSGNTIYF
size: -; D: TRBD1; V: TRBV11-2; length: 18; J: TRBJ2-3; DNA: TGTGCCAGCAGCTTAGTTTCCTCGCGTACAGGGGGCACAGATACGCAGTATTTT; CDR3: CASSLVSSRTGGTDTQYF
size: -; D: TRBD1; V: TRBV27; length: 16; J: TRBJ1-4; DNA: TGTGCCAGCAGTTTCCTCAGGCAGGGGGCTAATGAAAAACTGTTTTTT; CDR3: CASSFLRQGANEKLFF
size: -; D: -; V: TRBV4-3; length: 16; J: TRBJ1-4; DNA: TGCGCCAGCAGCCAAGACATCGTGAGGGGGTATGAAAAACTGTTTTTT; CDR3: CASSQDIVRGYEKLFF
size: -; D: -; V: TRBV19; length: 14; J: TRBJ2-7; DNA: TGTGCCAGTAGTATCACAGGAGACTCCTACGAGCAGTACTTC; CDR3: CASSITGDSYEQYF
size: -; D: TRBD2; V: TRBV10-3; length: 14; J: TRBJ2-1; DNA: TGTGCCATCAGTGAACTTGGGACTAGAGGTGAGCAGTTCTTC; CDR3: CAISELGTRGEQFF
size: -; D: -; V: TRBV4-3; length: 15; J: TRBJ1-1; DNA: TGCGCCAGCAGCCAAGATAGTGGAGGGAGGGCCGGAGCTTTCTTT; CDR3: CASSQDSGGRAGAFF
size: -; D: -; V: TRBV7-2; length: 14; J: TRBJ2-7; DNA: TGTGCCAGCAGCTTAGTTAAAGCAGGCTACGAGCAGTACTTC; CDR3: CASSLVKAGYEQYF
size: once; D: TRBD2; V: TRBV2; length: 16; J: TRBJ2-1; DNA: TGTGCCAGCATCCGAAGCGGGGGTCGCTCCTACAATGAGCAGTTCTTC; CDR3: CASIRSGGRSYNEQFF
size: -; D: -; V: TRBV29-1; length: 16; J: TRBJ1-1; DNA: TGCAGCGTTAGCCAGAGACAGGATTATGGGGCGACTGAAGCTTTCTTT; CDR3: CSVSQRQDYGATEAFF
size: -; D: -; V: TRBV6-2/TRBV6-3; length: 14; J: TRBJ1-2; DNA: TGTGCCAGCAGTTATCCCGGGACATACTATGGCTACACCTTC; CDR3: CASSYPGTYYGYTF
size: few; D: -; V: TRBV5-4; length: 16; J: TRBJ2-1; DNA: TGTGCCAGCAGCACCTACAGGGGAGGCTCCTACAATGAGCAGTTCTTC; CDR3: CASSTYRGGSYNEQFF
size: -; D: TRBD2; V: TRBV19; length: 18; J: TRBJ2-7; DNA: TGTGCCAGTAGTATAGGCTGGCTAGCGGGGGGGAAAAACTACGAGCAGTACTTC; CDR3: CASSIGWLAGGKNYEQYF
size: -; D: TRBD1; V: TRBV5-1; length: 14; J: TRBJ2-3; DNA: TGCGCCAGCAGCGGGACAGGGAGCACAGATACGCAGTATTTT; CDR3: CASSGTGSTDTQYF
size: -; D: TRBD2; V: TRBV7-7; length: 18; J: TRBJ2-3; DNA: TGTGCCAGCAGTCCCCAAGCGGGGGGCCGGGCACGCACAGATACGCAGTATTTT; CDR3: CASSPQAGGRARTDTQYF
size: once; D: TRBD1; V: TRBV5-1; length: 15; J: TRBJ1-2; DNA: TGCGCCAGCAGCCGGGGGACAGTTACTAACTATGGCTACACCTTC; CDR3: CASSRGTVTNYGYTF
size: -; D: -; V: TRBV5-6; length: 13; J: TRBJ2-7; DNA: TGTGCCAGCAGCTCCCCGGGTCGCTACGAGCAGTACTTC; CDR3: CASSSPGRYEQYF